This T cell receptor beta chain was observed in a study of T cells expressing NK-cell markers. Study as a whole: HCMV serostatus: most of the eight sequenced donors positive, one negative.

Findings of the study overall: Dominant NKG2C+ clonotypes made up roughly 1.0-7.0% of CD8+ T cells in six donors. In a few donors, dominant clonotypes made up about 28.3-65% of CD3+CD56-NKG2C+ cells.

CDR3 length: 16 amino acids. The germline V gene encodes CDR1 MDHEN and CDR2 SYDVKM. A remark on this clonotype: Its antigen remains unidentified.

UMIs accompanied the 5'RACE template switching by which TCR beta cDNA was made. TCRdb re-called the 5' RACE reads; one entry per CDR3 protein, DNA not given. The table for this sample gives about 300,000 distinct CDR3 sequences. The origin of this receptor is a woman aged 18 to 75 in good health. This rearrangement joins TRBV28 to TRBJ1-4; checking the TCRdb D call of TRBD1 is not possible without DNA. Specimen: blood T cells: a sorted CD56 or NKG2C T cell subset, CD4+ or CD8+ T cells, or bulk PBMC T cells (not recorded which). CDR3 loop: CASSDPRTGEDEKLFF.